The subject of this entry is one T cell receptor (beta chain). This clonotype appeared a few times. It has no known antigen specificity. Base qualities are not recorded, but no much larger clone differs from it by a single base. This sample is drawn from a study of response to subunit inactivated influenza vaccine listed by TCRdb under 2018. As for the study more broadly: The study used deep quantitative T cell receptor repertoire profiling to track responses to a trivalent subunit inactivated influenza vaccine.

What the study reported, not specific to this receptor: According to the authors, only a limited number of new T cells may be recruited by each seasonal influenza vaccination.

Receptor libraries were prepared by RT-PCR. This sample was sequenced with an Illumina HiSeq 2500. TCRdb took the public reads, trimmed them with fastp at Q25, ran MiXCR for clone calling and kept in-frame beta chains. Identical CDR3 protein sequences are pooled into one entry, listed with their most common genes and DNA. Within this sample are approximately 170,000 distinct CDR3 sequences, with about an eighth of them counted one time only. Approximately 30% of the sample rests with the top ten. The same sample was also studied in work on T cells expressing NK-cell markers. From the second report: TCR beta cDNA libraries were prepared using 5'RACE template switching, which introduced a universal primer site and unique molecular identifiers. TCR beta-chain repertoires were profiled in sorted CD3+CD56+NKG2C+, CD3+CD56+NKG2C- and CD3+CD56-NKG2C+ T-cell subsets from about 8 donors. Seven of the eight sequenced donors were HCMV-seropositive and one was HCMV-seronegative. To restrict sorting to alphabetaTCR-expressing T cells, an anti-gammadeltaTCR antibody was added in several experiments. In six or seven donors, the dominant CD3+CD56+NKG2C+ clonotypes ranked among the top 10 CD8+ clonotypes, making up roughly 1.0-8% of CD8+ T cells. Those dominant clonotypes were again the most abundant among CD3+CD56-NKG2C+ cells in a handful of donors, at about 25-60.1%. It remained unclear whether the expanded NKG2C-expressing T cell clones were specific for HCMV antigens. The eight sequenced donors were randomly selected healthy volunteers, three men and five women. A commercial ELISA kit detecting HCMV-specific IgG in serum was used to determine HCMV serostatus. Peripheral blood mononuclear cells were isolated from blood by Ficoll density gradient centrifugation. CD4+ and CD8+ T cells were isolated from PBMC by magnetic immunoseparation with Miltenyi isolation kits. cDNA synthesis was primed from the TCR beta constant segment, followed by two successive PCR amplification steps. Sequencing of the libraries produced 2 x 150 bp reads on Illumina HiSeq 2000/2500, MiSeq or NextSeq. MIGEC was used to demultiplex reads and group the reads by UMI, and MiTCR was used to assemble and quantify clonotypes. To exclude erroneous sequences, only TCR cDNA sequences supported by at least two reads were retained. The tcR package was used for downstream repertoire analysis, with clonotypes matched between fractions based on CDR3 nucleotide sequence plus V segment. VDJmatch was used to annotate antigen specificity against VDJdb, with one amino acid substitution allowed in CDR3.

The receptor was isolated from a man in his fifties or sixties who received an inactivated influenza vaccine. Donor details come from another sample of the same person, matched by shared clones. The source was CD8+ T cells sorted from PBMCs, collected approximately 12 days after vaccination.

The CDR3 region reads CASRPISSYNEQFF. In nucleotides, the sequence is TGTGCCAGCAGGCCGATTAGCTCCTACAATGAGCAGTTCTTC. The chain couples TRBV6-1 to TRBJ2-1, with the D gene not clear enough to name. V is shortened by 6 bases, J by 0 bases, and the region joining them spans 9 bases. Measured from the cysteine to the phenylalanine, the CDR3 is 14 residues long. Only CDR3 DNA remains: 42 bases, in frame from the first base. The CDR1 and CDR2 encoded by the germline V gene are MNHNS and SASEGT.